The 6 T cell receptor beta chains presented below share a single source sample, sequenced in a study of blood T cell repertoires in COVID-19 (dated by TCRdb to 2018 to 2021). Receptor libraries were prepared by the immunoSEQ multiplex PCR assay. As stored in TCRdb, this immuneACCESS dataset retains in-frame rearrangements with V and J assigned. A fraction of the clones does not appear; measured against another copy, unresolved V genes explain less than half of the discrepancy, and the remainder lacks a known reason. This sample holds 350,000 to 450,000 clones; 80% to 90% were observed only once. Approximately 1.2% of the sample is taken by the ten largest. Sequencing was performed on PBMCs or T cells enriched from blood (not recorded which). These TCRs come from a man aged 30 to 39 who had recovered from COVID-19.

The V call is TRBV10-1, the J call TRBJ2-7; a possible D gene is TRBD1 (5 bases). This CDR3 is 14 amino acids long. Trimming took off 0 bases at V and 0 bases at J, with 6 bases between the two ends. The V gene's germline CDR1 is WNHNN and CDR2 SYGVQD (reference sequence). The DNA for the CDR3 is TGCGCCAGCAGTGAGTCGACAGACTCCTACGAGCAGTACTTC. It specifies CASSESTDSYEQYF.

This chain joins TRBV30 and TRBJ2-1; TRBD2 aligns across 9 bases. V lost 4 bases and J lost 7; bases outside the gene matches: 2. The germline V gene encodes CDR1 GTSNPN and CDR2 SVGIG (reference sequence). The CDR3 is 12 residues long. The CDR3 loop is CAWTSGTNEQFF. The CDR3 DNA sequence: TGTGCCTGGACTAGCGGGACTAATGAGCAGTTCTTC. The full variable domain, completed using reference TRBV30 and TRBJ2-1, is SQTIHQWPATLVQPVGSPLSLECTVEGTSNPNLYWYRQAAGRGLQLLFYSVGIGQISSEVPQNLSASRPQDRQFILSSKKLLLSDSGFYLCAWTSGTNEQFFGPGTRLTVL.

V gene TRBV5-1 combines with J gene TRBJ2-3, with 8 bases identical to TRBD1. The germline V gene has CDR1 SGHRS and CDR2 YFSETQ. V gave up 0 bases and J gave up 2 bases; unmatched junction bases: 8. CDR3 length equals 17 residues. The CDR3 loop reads CASSLEGTGAYTDTQYF. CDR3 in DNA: TGCGCCAGCAGCTTGGAGGGGACAGGAGCATACACAGATACGCAGTATTTT.

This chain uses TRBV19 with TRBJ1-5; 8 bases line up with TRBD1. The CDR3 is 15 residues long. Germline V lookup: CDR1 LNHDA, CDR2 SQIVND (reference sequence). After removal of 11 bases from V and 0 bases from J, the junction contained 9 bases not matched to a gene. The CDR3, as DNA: TGTGCCTCCACCTGGACAGGGTTTAGCAATCAGCCCCAGCATTTT. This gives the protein CASTWTGFSNQPQHF.

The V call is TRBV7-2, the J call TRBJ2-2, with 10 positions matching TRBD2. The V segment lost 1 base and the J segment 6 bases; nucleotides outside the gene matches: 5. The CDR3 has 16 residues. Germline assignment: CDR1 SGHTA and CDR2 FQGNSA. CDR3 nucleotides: TGTGCCAGCAGCTTAGAAGCGGGAGGGCGAGCCGGGGAGCTGTTTTTT. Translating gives CASSLEAGGRAGELFF.

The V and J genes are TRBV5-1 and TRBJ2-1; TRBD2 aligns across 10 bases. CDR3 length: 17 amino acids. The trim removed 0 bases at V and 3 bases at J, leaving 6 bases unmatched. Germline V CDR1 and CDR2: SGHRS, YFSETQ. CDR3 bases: TGCGCCAGCAGCTTGGCCCGGGCTAGCGGGAGCTACAATGAGCAGTTCTTC. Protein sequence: CASSLARASGSYNEQFF.